The T cell receptor beta chain under discussion was sequenced for a study of TIL therapy for anti-PD-1-resistant metastatic lung cancer (dated by TCRdb to 2020 to 2023). Broadly, across the study: Before any PD-1/PD-L1 blockade was given, tumors were harvested, nivolumab was then administered, and patients who progressed went on to receive lymphodepletion, an infusion of expanded TIL, and IL-2. A median age of approximately 50 years (range about 35-75) and a median tumor PD-L1 proportion score of 4.5% to 6.5% were recorded among enrolled patients. Most of the cohort had lung adenocarcinoma, a handful of tumors were EGFR-mutant and two were ALK-rearranged, and half of the patients were current or former smokers. A median non-synonymous tumor mutation burden of about 1.6 mutations per megabase was determined across the cohort by whole-exome sequencing. T cell receptor beta sequencing of tumor and peripheral blood served to follow clonotypes across the tumor, the expanded TIL product, and serial blood samples.

TCR beta CDR3 regions were amplified from genomic DNA by bias-controlled multiplex PCR with the immunoSEQ v3 hsTCRB kit. An Illumina NextSeq 500 was used to sequence the TCR libraries, reaching around 1.8 million read pairs at survey level or about 5-6.5 million at deep level. Processing in the source paper ran as follows. V, D and J genes were assigned, non-productive sequences were removed, and clonality was reported by immunoSEQ Analyzer software. Repertoires of infused TIL and blood were compared using productive Simpson clonality and the Morisita overlap index of productive TRB rearrangements. Absolute clonotype counts in blood were estimated by multiplying the lymphocyte count by the CD3+ fraction and by the productive frequency of the clone. TCRdb took this table from immuneACCESS and kept in-frame rearrangements with V and J called. Such tables lack part of the clones; where checked against another copy, unresolved V genes explain under half of the gap, and the rest is unexplained. From that table come the V and J calls and clone size; the DNA was used to work out D and trimming. The sample table holds 40,000 to 60,000 clones, of which 79% were seen once. More than 4.5% of the sample comes from the top ten.

On the study overall, not on this receptor specifically: The study protocol defined all tumor marker inferences as exploratory. The cohort was highly selected, with more treatment-naive, never-smoker and oncogene-addicted patients than typical, limiting generalizability. Clonotypes from the infused TIL partially replaced the baseline peripheral repertoire and then declined over months, and persistence showed no apparent association with response.

The time point tag for this specimen amounts to: pre-treatment sample, taken before nivolumab and TIL therapy. Adults with stage 4 NSCLC were enrolled from late 2017 to early 2020 in a dual-center phase I trial. The samples were drawn from an open-label, single-arm phase I trial testing tumor-infiltrating lymphocyte therapy combined with nivolumab in advanced non-small cell lung cancer. Blood mononuclear cells from EDTA tubes were separated on a Ficoll gradient and snap-frozen as pellets, and DNA was extracted from the cells using a Qiagen mini-prep kit. Of note for this clone: The antigen this receptor binds is unknown. It has no much larger one-base neighbor in the sample; base qualities were not kept.

The sample was blood, taken at baseline. The TCR sequence derives from a woman between 30 and 85 years old with non-small cell lung cancer.

CDR3 protein: CASSQDRLTWDTEAFF. The sequenced DNA is TGCGCCAGCAGCCAAGATAGGCTAACGTGGGACACTGAAGCTTTCTTT. The rearrangement joined TRBV4-1 to TRBJ1-1; the D gene assignment is ambiguous. Taken from the germline V gene, the CDR1 and CDR2 loops are MGHRA and YSYEKL. Taken from cysteine to phenylalanine, the CDR3 has 16 residues. The read is trimmed to its CDR3 DNA, 48 bases read in frame from base 1. The junction shows trimming of 0 bases on V and 3 bases on J, plus 14 bases between the germline ends.